Following are 11 T cell receptor beta chains from one sample sequenced in a study of blood T cell repertoires in COVID-19. Clones were sequenced by immunoSEQ multiplex PCR, and TCRdb holds only the in-frame ones, with some missing. The sample shows fewer than 350,000 clones, approximately 90% of them seen only once. Sequencing input: PBMCs or T cells enriched from blood (not recorded which). Receptor source: a man in his forties who had been exposed to COVID-19.

The chain employs TRBV12-5 and TRBJ2-3; D ambiguous. The V gene lost 1 base and the J gene lost 7 bases, with 12 bases spanning the gap. From germline, CDR1 is LGHNT and CDR2 FRNRAP. CDR3 size: 14 residues. The CDR3 bases are TGTGCTAGTGGTTTGGACCCCGACAAAAATACGCAGTATTTT. Residues: CASGLDPDKNTQYF.

In the case of this clone: Other nucleotide sequences from this sample produce the same CDR3. This sequence joins TRBV30 and TRBJ1-5; 7 bases match TRBD1. CDR3 length equals 13 residues. V lost 0 bases to trimming and J lost 4 bases; unmatched junction nucleotides: 0. Germline V CDR1 and CDR2: GTSNPN, SVGIG (reference sequence). The CDR3 region is CAWSVQGNQPQHF. CDR3 sequence (DNA): TGTGCCTGGAGTGTACAGGGGAATCAGCCCCAGCATTTT.

The chain couples TRBV6-4 to TRBJ1-1; TRBD1 might be the D (6 bases). V gave up 6 bases and J gave up 7 bases, with 18 bases separating them. CDR3 length: 14 amino acids. Germline V gene sequence: CDR1 MRHNA, CDR2 SNTAGT. CDR3: CASRGHNRDGEAFF. Written as DNA, the CDR3 is TGTGCCAGCAGGGGACACAACAGGGATGGTGAAGCTTTCTTT.

J is TRBJ1-2 and V is TRBV3-1 (or the pseudogene TRBV3-2); D is unclear. Germline lookup yields CDR1 LGHDT and CDR2 YNNKEL (reference sequence). V was shortened by 0 bases and J by 0 bases, with 8 bases between the two germline ends. This CDR3 has 15 residues. The CDR3 reads CASSQDRIANYGYTF. CDR3 nucleotides: TGTGCCAGCAGCCAAGACCGAATAGCTAACTATGGCTACACCTTC.

This chain joins TRBV27 and TRBJ2-2; D call uncertain. Trimming cost V 1 base and J 3 bases, with 6 bases left between them. The V gene's germline CDR1 is MNHEY and CDR2 SMNVEV (reference sequence). The CDR3 loop spans 14 amino acids. CDR3 region: CASSLWSDTGELFF. The CDR3 coding sequence is TGTGCCAGCAGTTTATGGAGCGACACCGGGGAGCTGTTTTTT.

J is TRBJ1-1 and V is TRBV7-9; 8 bases agree with TRBD1. Trimming removed 5 bases from V and 3 bases from J; junction bases left unmatched: 5. This CDR3 has 14 residues. CDR1 SEHNR and CDR2 FQNEAQ come from the germline V gene (reference sequence). CDR3 in amino acids: CASSQDRAYTEAFF. The CDR3 coding sequence is TGTGCCAGCAGCCAGGACAGGGCGTACACTGAAGCTTTCTTT.

The chain combines TRBV6-6 with TRBJ1-3, with a tentative D call TRBD1 (5 bases). Deletions cut 5 bases from V and 4 bases from J, with 12 bases between. This CDR3 contains 14 residues. The germline gives CDR1 MNHNY, CDR2 SVGAGI (reference sequence). This CDR3 is CASSRDYPGNTIYF. CDR3 DNA sequence: TGTGCCAGCAGTAGGGACTATCCCGGAAACACCATATATTTT.

The chain has TRBV19 and TRBJ1-1; D is uncertain. The CDR3 spans 13 residues. Germline V CDR1 and CDR2: LNHDA, SQIVND (reference sequence). The V end was cut by 0 bases, the J end by 11 bases, with 13 bases between. CDR3: CASSIDRNSRAFF. The CDR3 region has the DNA TGTGCCAGTAGTATAGATCGCAACTCTAGGGCTTTCTTT.

The chain recombines TRBV6-4 with TRBJ2-1; 9 positions agree with TRBD2. The CDR3 covers 15 residues. The V segment lost 0 bases and the J segment 9 bases; nucleotides outside the gene matches: 6. CDR1 and CDR2 from the germline V gene are MRHNA and SNTAGT. The chain's CDR3 is CASSDSGLAGTEQFF. Written as DNA, the CDR3 is TGTGCCAGCAGTGACTCCGGGCTAGCGGGAACTGAGCAGTTCTTC.

This rearrangement joins TRBV5-1 to TRBJ1-1, with TRBD1 matching 12 bases. The V and J ends lost 1 base and 3 bases, in that order; junction bases with no gene match: 7. In germline, CDR1 is SGHRS, CDR2 YFSETQ. CDR3 length: 17 residues. CDR3 protein: CASSLQGTGGEYTEAFF. DNA of the CDR3: TGCGCCAGCAGCTTGCAGGGGACAGGGGGCGAGTACACTGAAGCTTTCTTT.

This clone turned up a few times. The rearrangement uses TRBV15 and TRBJ2-1; 7 bases match TRBD2. This CDR3 region has 13 residues. V lost 0 bases to trimming and J lost 15 bases; unmatched junction nucleotides: 8. CDR1 LNHNV and CDR2 YYDKDF come from the germline V gene (reference sequence). CDR3 nucleotide sequence: TGTGCCACCAGCAGAGATACGGGCGGGAGTAGGTTCTTC. Protein sequence: CATSRDTGGSRFF. Full variable domain (outside the CDR3, taken from reference TRBV15 and TRBJ2-1): DAMVIQNPRYQVTQFGKPVTLSCSQTLNHNVMYWYQQKSSQAPKLLFHYYDKDFNNEADTPDNFQSRRPNTSFCFLDIRSPGLGDTAMYLCATSRDTGGSRFFGPGTRLTVL.